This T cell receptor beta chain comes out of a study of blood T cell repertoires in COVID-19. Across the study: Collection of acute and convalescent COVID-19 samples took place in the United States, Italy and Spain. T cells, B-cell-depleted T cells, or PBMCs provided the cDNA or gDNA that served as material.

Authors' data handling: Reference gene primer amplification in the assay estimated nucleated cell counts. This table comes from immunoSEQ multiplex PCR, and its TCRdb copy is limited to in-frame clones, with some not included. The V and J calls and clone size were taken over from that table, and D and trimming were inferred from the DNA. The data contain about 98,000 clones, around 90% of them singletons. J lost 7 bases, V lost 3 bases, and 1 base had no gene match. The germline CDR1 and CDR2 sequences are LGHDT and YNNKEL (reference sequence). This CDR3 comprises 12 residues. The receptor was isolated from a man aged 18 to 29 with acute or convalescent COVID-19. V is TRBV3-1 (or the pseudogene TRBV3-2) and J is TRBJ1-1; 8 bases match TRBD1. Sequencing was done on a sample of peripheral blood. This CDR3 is CASSHDRGEAFF. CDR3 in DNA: TGTGCCAGCAGCCACGACAGGGGTGAAGCTTTCTTT.